The rows below give T cell receptor beta chains drawn from one sample of a study of T-cell reconstitution after alpha-beta-depleted transplantation in children. TCRdb redid the calling of the PCR reads with MiXCR, one entry per CDR3 protein. Of about 200,000 distinct CDR3 sequences in the sample, roughly a sixth were seen once. Specimen: PBMCs, mostly from graft donor cells, collected 360 days after TCRalphabeta/CD19-depleted stem cell transplant. These receptors were collected from a male patient between 2 and 10 years old who had a stem cell transplant for acute lymphoblastic leukemia, so the T cells may come from the graft donor. Each CDR3 is given with its conserved first and last residue. A D gene is named only where the DNA matches it firmly. Size is stated for part of the rows, as once, few or many counts, or as a class when the clone is expanded.

CDR3aa: CATSQDRVTNEKLFF
CDR3nt: TGTGCCACCAGTCAGGACAGGGTAACTAATGAAAAACTGTTTTTT
abundance: few
v_gene: TRBV15
j_gene: TRBJ1-4
d_gene: TRBD1

CDR3aa: CASSNTREAFF
CDR3nt: TGTGCCAGCAGCAATACCAGGGAAGCTTTCTTT
abundance: -
v_gene: TRBV13
j_gene: TRBJ1-1
d_gene: -

CDR3aa: CASSVTTVSTDTQYF
CDR3nt: TGCGCCAGCAGTGTAACAACAGTCTCCACAGATACGCAGTATTTT
abundance: few
v_gene: TRBV10-2
j_gene: TRBJ2-3
d_gene: -

CDR3aa: CSARPTGPNTEAFF
CDR3nt: TGCAGTGCTCGGCCAACGGGGCCTAACACTGAAGCTTTCTTT
abundance: many
v_gene: TRBV20-1
j_gene: TRBJ1-1
d_gene: -

CDR3aa: CASSLDGAGELFF
CDR3nt: TGTGCCAGCAGCTTAGATGGGGCCGGGGAGCTGTTTTTT
abundance: -
v_gene: TRBV7-9
j_gene: TRBJ2-2
d_gene: -

CDR3aa: CSASNRFNYGYTF
CDR3nt: TGCAGTGCTAGCAACAGATTTAACTATGGCTACACCTTC
abundance: few
v_gene: TRBV20-1
j_gene: TRBJ1-2
d_gene: -

CDR3aa: CASSRGVSPNYEQYF
CDR3nt: TGTGCCAGCAGCCGCGGGGTTTCCCCAAACTACGAGCAGTACTTC
abundance: -
v_gene: TRBV7-2
j_gene: TRBJ2-7
d_gene: -

CDR3aa: CASRGRTSYEQYF
CDR3nt: TGCGCCAGCAGGGGCAGGACCTCCTACGAGCAGTACTTC
abundance: few
v_gene: TRBV5-1
j_gene: TRBJ2-7
d_gene: -

CDR3aa: CASSQDHLAGWTDTQYF
CDR3nt: TGCGCCAGCAGCCAAGATCATCTAGCGGGCTGGACAGATACGCAGTATTTT
abundance: -
v_gene: TRBV4-3
j_gene: TRBJ2-3
d_gene: TRBD2

CDR3aa: CASSEQLEPGANVLTF
CDR3nt: TGTGCCAGCTCGGAGCAGTTGGAACCCGGGGCCAACGTCCTGACTTTC
abundance: few
v_gene: TRBV18
j_gene: TRBJ2-6
d_gene: -

CDR3aa: CASSLGTFGTGELFF
CDR3nt: TGTGCCAGCAGCCTAGGGACGTTCGGCACCGGGGAGCTGTTTTTT
abundance: few
v_gene: TRBV5-8
j_gene: TRBJ2-2
d_gene: -

CDR3aa: CASSQVPLRNTEAFF
CDR3nt: TGCGCCAGCAGCCAAGTCCCCCTGAGGAACACTGAAGCTTTCTTT
abundance: -
v_gene: TRBV4-3
j_gene: TRBJ1-1
d_gene: -

CDR3aa: CASSVGSDSYEQYF
CDR3nt: TGTGCCAGCAGCGTAGGGTCGGATTCCTACGAGCAGTACTTC
abundance: -
v_gene: TRBV9
j_gene: TRBJ2-7
d_gene: -

CDR3aa: CASLGAIGEKLFF
CDR3nt: TGTGCCAGCCTGGGGGCAATCGGTGAAAAACTGTTTTTT
abundance: few
v_gene: TRBV18
j_gene: TRBJ1-4
d_gene: -

CDR3aa: CATSGQTVNTGELFF
CDR3nt: TGTGCCACCAGCGGACAGACAGTTAACACCGGGGAGCTGTTTTTT
abundance: few
v_gene: TRBV15
j_gene: TRBJ2-2
d_gene: -

CDR3aa: CASSFGPIPASGGASDEQFF
CDR3nt: TGCGCCAGCAGCTTTGGGCCCATTCCGGCTAGCGGGGGGGCCTCGGATGAGCAGTTCTTC
abundance: few
v_gene: TRBV7-7
j_gene: TRBJ2-1
d_gene: TRBD2

CDR3aa: CASSLQAGARETQYF
CDR3nt: TGTGCCAGCAGCCTCCAAGCGGGGGCGCGGGAGACCCAGTACTTC
abundance: few
v_gene: TRBV7-9
j_gene: TRBJ2-5
d_gene: TRBD2

CDR3aa: CSARGIDWEDTQYF
CDR3nt: TGCAGTGCTAGAGGAATTGACTGGGAAGATACGCAGTATTTT
abundance: -
v_gene: TRBV20-1
j_gene: TRBJ2-3
d_gene: -

CDR3aa: CASSVAGANYGYTF
CDR3nt: TGTGCCAGCAGCGTAGCTGGGGCCAACTATGGCTACACCTTC
abundance: few
v_gene: TRBV9
j_gene: TRBJ1-2
d_gene: -

CDR3aa: CASSRVGTGGSTNQPQHF
CDR3nt: TGTGCCAGCAGTCGAGTAGGGACGGGGGGGAGTACCAATCAGCCCCAGCATTTT
abundance: few
v_gene: TRBV6-1
j_gene: TRBJ1-5
d_gene: -

CDR3aa: CASSSIPPGLAGAGELFF
CDR3nt: TGTGCCAGCAGCTCCATACCTCCGGGACTAGCGGGAGCAGGGGAGCTGTTTTTT
abundance: -
v_gene: TRBV7-6
j_gene: TRBJ2-2
d_gene: TRBD2

CDR3aa: CASTPDGARYEKLFF
CDR3nt: TGTGCCAGCACCCCGGACGGGGCGAGGTATGAAAAACTGTTTTTT
abundance: few
v_gene: TRBV9
j_gene: TRBJ1-4
d_gene: -

CDR3aa: CATSDPSNITQYF
CDR3nt: TGTGCCACCAGTGACCCCTCAAATATTACGCAGTATTTT
abundance: few
v_gene: TRBV24-1
j_gene: TRBJ2-3
d_gene: -

CDR3aa: CASRSLSGTGGHQPQHF
CDR3nt: TGTGCCAGCAGATCCCTTTCCGGGACAGGGGGACATCAGCCCCAGCATTTT
abundance: -
v_gene: TRBV12-3/TRBV12-4
j_gene: TRBJ1-5
d_gene: TRBD1

CDR3aa: CASSYSTGGNYNEQFF
CDR3nt: TGTGCCAGCAGTTACTCGACTGGGGGGAATTACAATGAGCAGTTCTTC
abundance: -
v_gene: TRBV6-2/TRBV6-3
j_gene: TRBJ2-1
d_gene: -

CDR3aa: CASSLRLAESTDTQYF
CDR3nt: TGCGCCAGCAGCCTGAGATTAGCGGAGAGCACAGATACGCAGTATTTT
abundance: many
v_gene: TRBV5-1
j_gene: TRBJ2-3
d_gene: -

CDR3aa: CASSKSYSDRLYEQYF
CDR3nt: TGTGCCAGCAGCAAATCGTACTCGGACAGGCTCTACGAGCAGTACTTC
abundance: -
v_gene: TRBV21-1
j_gene: TRBJ2-7
d_gene: -

CDR3aa: CAIKGPYQETQYF
CDR3nt: TGTGCCATCAAGGGACCGTACCAAGAGACCCAGTACTTC
abundance: -
v_gene: TRBV27
j_gene: TRBJ2-5
d_gene: -

CDR3aa: CASSYSGTYTAREQFF
CDR3nt: TGTGCCAGCAGTTACTCCGGGACTTACACGGCACGTGAGCAGTTCTTC
abundance: -
v_gene: TRBV6-5
j_gene: TRBJ2-1
d_gene: -

CDR3aa: CASSGGSNTGELFF
CDR3nt: TGCGCCAGCAGTGGCGGGAGTAACACCGGGGAGCTGTTTTTT
abundance: -
v_gene: TRBV10-1
j_gene: TRBJ2-2
d_gene: TRBD2

CDR3aa: CASSLARQTQETQYF
CDR3nt: TGCGCCAGCAGCTTGGCGCGACAGACCCAAGAGACCCAGTACTTC
abundance: -
v_gene: TRBV5-1
j_gene: TRBJ2-5
d_gene: -

CDR3aa: CASSTETGLGGYTF
CDR3nt: TGCGCCAGCAGCACGGAGACAGGGCTGGGTGGCTACACCTTC
abundance: -
v_gene: TRBV5-1
j_gene: TRBJ1-2
d_gene: TRBD1

CDR3aa: CASGDRIYEQYF
CDR3nt: TGTGCCAGCGGGGACAGGATCTACGAGCAGTACTTC
abundance: few
v_gene: TRBV27
j_gene: TRBJ2-7
d_gene: TRBD1

CDR3aa: CASSPGLRNTEAFF
CDR3nt: TGCGCCAGCAGCCCCGGACTCAGGAACACTGAAGCTTTCTTT
abundance: few
v_gene: TRBV5-1
j_gene: TRBJ1-1
d_gene: -

CDR3aa: CASSYAKGNQPQHF
CDR3nt: TGTGCCAGCAGTTACGCGAAAGGGAATCAGCCCCAGCATTTT
abundance: -
v_gene: TRBV6-5
j_gene: TRBJ1-5
d_gene: -

CDR3aa: CASSAGTGGSAGELFF
CDR3nt: TGTGCCAGCAGCGCGGGGACAGGGGGCAGTGCCGGGGAGCTGTTTTTT
abundance: -
v_gene: TRBV11-2
j_gene: TRBJ2-2
d_gene: TRBD1

CDR3aa: CASSLDINTGELFF
CDR3nt: TGCGCCAGCAGCCTAGACATAAACACCGGGGAGCTGTTTTTT
abundance: few
v_gene: TRBV5-1
j_gene: TRBJ2-2
d_gene: -

CDR3aa: CASSLLPPGQGAEQYF
CDR3nt: TGTGCCAGCAGTCTCCTGCCTCCGGGACAGGGCGCCGAGCAGTACTTC
abundance: -
v_gene: TRBV6-1
j_gene: TRBJ2-7
d_gene: TRBD1

CDR3aa: CASSNEGESGTDTQYF
CDR3nt: TGTGCCAGCAGCAACGAGGGGGAGTCGGGCACAGATACGCAGTATTTT
abundance: -
v_gene: TRBV21-1
j_gene: TRBJ2-3
d_gene: -

CDR3aa: CASSQERMNTEAFF
CDR3nt: TGTGCCAGCAGCCAAGAACGTATGAACACTGAAGCTTTCTTT
abundance: -
v_gene: TRBV14
j_gene: TRBJ1-1
d_gene: -

CDR3aa: CASTGTSGRPSYNEQFF
CDR3nt: TGCGCCAGCACCGGGACTAGCGGGAGGCCTTCCTACAATGAGCAGTTCTTC
abundance: few
v_gene: TRBV10-2
j_gene: TRBJ2-1
d_gene: TRBD2

CDR3aa: CAMGSRPTGTVYEQYF
CDR3nt: TGTGCCATGGGCTCCAGGCCGACAGGGACGGTCTACGAGCAGTACTTC
abundance: -
v_gene: TRBV15
j_gene: TRBJ2-7
d_gene: TRBD1

CDR3aa: CASSPTGEVETQYF
CDR3nt: TGTGCCAGCAGCCCGACAGGGGAAGTCGAGACCCAGTACTTC
abundance: few
v_gene: TRBV7-9
j_gene: TRBJ2-5
d_gene: TRBD1

CDR3aa: CSAIDSGGLGEQFF
CDR3nt: TGCAGTGCTATCGACTCAGGGGGGCTCGGTGAGCAGTTCTTC
abundance: -
v_gene: TRBV20-1
j_gene: TRBJ2-1
d_gene: -

CDR3aa: CASSPDSLWGEKLFF
CDR3nt: TGTGCCAGCAGCCCCGACAGCCTATGGGGTGAAAAACTGTTTTTT
abundance: many
v_gene: TRBV6-1
j_gene: TRBJ1-4
d_gene: -

CDR3aa: CASSQGGIEAFF
CDR3nt: TGTGCCAGCAGCCAAGGGGGGATTGAAGCTTTCTTT
abundance: few
v_gene: TRBV12-3/TRBV12-4
j_gene: TRBJ1-1
d_gene: -

CDR3aa: CASSEALPGVDTQYF
CDR3nt: TGTGCCAGCAGTGAAGCGCTTCCGGGGGTGGATACGCAGTATTTT
abundance: few
v_gene: TRBV6-1
j_gene: TRBJ2-3
d_gene: -

CDR3aa: CSAETSGSQETQYF
CDR3nt: TGCAGTGCCGAGACTAGCGGGAGTCAAGAGACCCAGTACTTC
abundance: many
v_gene: TRBV20-1
j_gene: TRBJ2-5
d_gene: TRBD2

CDR3aa: CASSIPTGGAQYF
CDR3nt: TGTGCCAGCAGCATACCGACAGGGGGGGCGCAGTATTTT
abundance: few
v_gene: TRBV28
j_gene: TRBJ2-3
d_gene: TRBD1

CDR3aa: CATSTSLETGELFF
CDR3nt: TGTGCCACCAGCACCAGTCTTGAAACCGGGGAGCTGTTTTTT
abundance: -
v_gene: TRBV15
j_gene: TRBJ2-2
d_gene: -